This TCR beta chain was identified in a study of T cells expressing NK-cell markers. Note on this clonotype: Its antigen is as yet unknown.

This CDR3 is 16 amino acids long. The germline CDR1 and CDR2 sequences are MNHNS and SASEGT. TCRdb re-called the 5' RACE reads and shows each CDR3 protein once, DNA omitted. Across about 440,000 distinct CDR3 sequences, the top ten clones capture approximately 6.8% of the sample. Study-wide points: CD8+ T cells in 5 or 6 donors included dominant NKG2C+ clonotypes at roughly 1.0-8%.

This sequence originates from a woman aged 18-70 years in good health. This sequence joins TRBV6-1 and TRBJ2-1. Sequencing input: blood T cells: a sorted CD56 or NKG2C T cell subset, CD4+ or CD8+ T cells, or bulk PBMC T cells (not recorded which). The CDR3 spells CASRVAGAPLGNEQFF.